These T cell receptor beta chains were read from a single sample in a study of blood T cell repertoires in COVID-19. Only in-frame clones appear in the TCRdb table, and some are missing; sequencing was by immunoSEQ multiplex PCR. The repertoire has 150,000 or so clones, roughly 90% of them found once; the top ten carry over 0.95%. What was sequenced was PBMCs or T cells enriched from blood (not recorded which). The receptors come from a human donor with acute COVID-19. The donor label of this sample is uncertain. CDR3s include the opening cysteine and the closing phenylalanine or tryptophan. The D gene is left open where the match is weak. Size is stated for part of the rows, as once, few or many counts, or as a class when the clone is expanded.

- TRBD1 16 TRBJ1-1 TRBV19 CASSFPRGTGGTEAFF TGTGCCAGTAGTTTCCCTAGGGGGACAGGGGGGACTGAAGCTTTCTTT
- - 12 TRBJ2-5 TRBV6-5 CASRAPQETQYF TGTGCCAGCAGGGCTCCTCAAGAGACCCAGTACTTC
- - 13 TRBJ1-6 TRBV7-3 CAAGAYNNSPLHF TGTGCCGCTGGGGCTTATAATAATTCACCCCTCCACTTT
- - 10 TRBJ2-5 TRBV7-9 CASTWADLHF TGTGCCAGCACTTGGGCAGATCTCCACTTC
- TRBD2 16 TRBJ2-5 TRBV19 CASSPRGTSGEETQYF TGTGCCAGTAGTCCCAGGGGGACTAGCGGGGAAGAGACCCAGTACTTC
- - 15 TRBJ2-7 TRBV11-1 CASSLAGGRHYEQYF TGTGCCAGCAGCTTAGCCGGCGGCCGCCACTACGAGCAGTACTTC
- TRBD2 16 TRBJ2-3 TRBV7-6 CASSYLAGASTDTQYF TGTGCCAGCAGTTACCTAGCGGGGGCTAGCACAGATACGCAGTATTTT
- TRBD1 14 TRBJ1-2 TRBV7-2 CASSTDRGAYGYTF TGTGCCAGCAGCACGGACAGGGGTGCCTATGGCTACACCTTC
- - 16 TRBJ2-1 TRBV9 CASSVELRGWSNEQFF TGTGCCAGCAGCGTAGAACTTCGGGGGTGGAGCAATGAGCAGTTCTTC
- - 14 TRBJ2-2 TRBV25-1 CASTKDFDTGELFF TGTGCCAGCACGAAGGACTTCGACACCGGGGAGCTGTTTTTT
once TRBD1 16 TRBJ2-7 TRBV27 CASSLSFSGDSYEQYF TGTGCCAGCAGTTTGAGTTTCTCCGGGGACAGCTACGAGCAGTACTTC
- - 17 TRBJ2-3 TRBV4-2 CASSQDPLLAEADTQYF TGTGCCAGCAGCCAAGATCCCTTGCTAGCCGAGGCAGATACGCAGTATTTT
- - 13 TRBJ1-2 TRBV6-5 CASSPGWVDGYTF TGTGCCAGCAGTCCCGGGTGGGTTGATGGCTACACCTTC
- - 12 TRBJ2-5 TRBV3-1/TRBV3-2 CASSQGGETQYF TGTGCCAGCAGCCAAGGCGGGGAGACCCAGTACTTC
- TRBD2 19 TRBJ2-5 TRBV4-2 CASSQAMGASGLLQETQYF TGTGCCAGCAGCCAGGCTATGGGGGCTAGCGGGCTCCTCCAAGAGACCCAGTACTTC
- - 13 TRBJ2-7 TRBV5-1 CASSLEGNYEQYF TGCGCCAGCAGCTTGGAGGGGAACTACGAGCAGTACTTC
- TRBD1 13 TRBJ2-7 TRBV2 CASRDRSSYEQYF TGTGCCAGCCGGGACAGGTCCAGCTACGAGCAGTACTTC
- TRBD1 13 TRBJ1-2 TRBV6-2/TRBV6-3 CASSRGQSYGYTF TGTGCCAGCAGCAGGGGACAGTCTTATGGCTACACCTTC
- - 16 TRBJ2-2 TRBV5-1 CASSLAPTGNTGELFF TGCGCCAGCAGCTTGGCTCCGACAGGGAACACCGGGGAGCTGTTTTTT
once - 12 TRBJ2-7 TRBV7-6 CASSLSGVEQYF TGTGCCAGCAGCTTATCAGGGGTCGAGCAGTACTTC
- TRBD1 15 TRBJ2-5 TRBV7-6 CASSLGQGAGETQYF TGTGCCAGCAGCTTAGGGCAGGGGGCAGGGGAGACCCAGTACTTC
- TRBD1 16 TRBJ1-5 TRBV6-1 CASSEGQGGVNQPQHF TGTGCCAGCAGTGAAGGCCAGGGGGGAGTCAATCAGCCCCAGCATTTT
- TRBD1 17 TRBJ2-7 TRBV4-2 CASSQDGTRRGPYEQYF TGTGCCAGCAGCCAAGATGGGACCCGCAGGGGGCCCTACGAGCAGTACTTC
- - 15 TRBJ1-1 TRBV5-1 CASSLAGDMNTEAFF TGCGCCAGCAGCTTGGCCGGGGACATGAACACTGAAGCTTTCTTT
- - 13 TRBJ1-1 TRBV6-5 CATRDRENTEAFF TGTGCCACCCGAGATCGAGAGAACACTGAAGCTTTCTTT
few - 14 TRBJ1-2 TRBV5-4 CASSVVSETAGYTF TGTGCCAGCAGTGTAGTAAGCGAGACAGCTGGCTACACCTTC
- TRBD1 14 TRBJ1-1 TRBV13 CASSPDRVNTEAFF TGTGCCAGCAGCCCAGACAGGGTGAACACTGAAGCTTTCTTT
- TRBD1 16 TRBJ1-6 TRBV3-1/TRBV3-2 CASSQEGTGSNSPLHF TGTGCCAGCAGCCAAGAGGGGACAGGGAGTAATTCACCCCTCCACTTT
- - 13 TRBJ2-3 TRBV2 CASSDQGADTQYF TGTGCCAGCAGTGATCAGGGTGCAGATACGCAGTATTTT
- - 16 TRBJ1-2 TRBV3-1/TRBV3-2 CASSQDLGVKVYGYTF TGTGCCAGCAGCCAAGATTTAGGGGTTAAGGTGTATGGCTACACCTTC
- - 14 TRBJ2-1 TRBV6-2/TRBV6-3 CASTPWGDYNEQFF TGTGCCAGCACCCCCTGGGGGGACTACAATGAGCAGTTCTTC
- - 13 TRBJ1-1 TRBV4-3 CASSTGRGTEAFF TGCGCCAGCAGCACAGGACGTGGCACTGAAGCTTTCTTT
- TRBD1 15 TRBJ2-7 TRBV28 CASSSPPDRGYEQYF TGTGCCAGCAGTTCCCCGCCGGACAGGGGCTACGAGCAGTACTTC
- TRBD1 15 TRBJ2-7 TRBV7-9 CASSILRDRGDEQYF TGTGCCAGCAGCATTCTCCGGGACAGGGGGGACGAGCAGTACTTC